These 12 T cell receptor beta chains came from one sample sequenced in a study of control samples from healthy donors and cancer patients. TCRdb's table, derived via immunoSEQ multiplex PCR, lists solely in-frame clones and lacks some. The sample lists roughly 81,000 clones, around 80% occurring once. Input material: PBMCs. The origin of the receptors is a man aged 55 to 70 with head and neck cancer.

CDR3 in DNA: TGTGCCAGCAGCACCGGACAGGGAGATTCACCCCTCCACTTT. It codes for CASSTGQGDSPLHF. The chain carries TRBV11-2 and TRBJ1-6, with 8 bases aligning to TRBD1. The CDR3 loop spans 14 amino acids. From germline, CDR1 is SGHAT and CDR2 FQNNGV. Trimming at V came to 5 bases and at J to 8 bases, leaving 5 bases not matched to a gene.

This chain links TRBV19 with TRBJ2-1; 7 nucleotides match TRBD2. The V and J ends lost 7 bases and 6 bases, in that order; junction bases with no gene match: 9. The CDR3 spans 14 residues. CDR1 and CDR2 (germline): LNHDA, SQIVND (reference sequence). The CDR3 DNA reads as TGTGCCAGTACCGGGGGAGGGCCCCCCAATGAGCAGTTCTTC. Its protein is CASTGGGPPNEQFF. The full variable domain, its missing parts supplied by reference TRBV19 and TRBJ2-1, is DGGITQSPKYLFRKEGQNVTLSCEQNLNHDAMYWYRQDPGQGLRLIYYSQIVNDFQKGDIAEGYSVSREKKESFPLTVTSAQKNPTAFYLCASTGGGPPNEQFFGPGTRLTVL.

J is TRBJ1-6 and V is TRBV11-2; D remains unclear. The germline gives CDR1 SGHAT, CDR2 FQNNGV. V lost 0 bases, J lost 8 bases, and 8 bases lay in between. This CDR3 has 14 residues. The CDR3 here is CASSLEGRHSPLHF. CDR3 in DNA: TGTGCCAGCAGCTTAGAGGGAAGACATTCACCCCTCCACTTT.

The chain employs TRBV18 and TRBJ2-1; no definite D call. Trimming removed 3 bases at V and 0 bases at J, with 12 bases between. CDR1 and CDR2 from the germline V gene are KGHSH and LQKENI. CDR3 length: 16 amino acids. In DNA form, the CDR3 reads TGTGCCAGCTCACCCCTGACGGCGGACTCCTACAATGAGCAGTTCTTC. Translation gives CASSPLTADSYNEQFF.

This clone was recorded only once. This chain connects TRBV11-2 to TRBJ2-3; D may be TRBD1 (6 bases). CDR3 length: 14 residues. V lost 5 bases to trimming and J lost 6 bases, with 15 bases between them. Germline V lookup: CDR1 SGHAT, CDR2 FQNNGV. CDR3 coding DNA: TGTGCCAGCAGCCCTGCCGGGACAAAGGATACGCAGTATTTT. Protein product: CASSPAGTKDTQYF.

The chain employs TRBV5-1 and TRBJ2-1, with 11 positions matching TRBD2. Per the germline V gene, CDR1 is SGHRS and CDR2 is YFSETQ. The CDR3 is 13 amino acids. V shed 2 bases and J 10 bases; nucleotides not matched to a gene: 2. The CDR3 region is CASSFSGRDEQFF. The CDR3 region has the DNA TGCGCCAGCAGCTTTAGCGGGAGGGACGAGCAGTTCTTC.

This clone came up once. The J gene is TRBJ1-3, the V gene TRBV4-1; D is perhaps TRBD1 (5 bases). Germline assignment: CDR1 MGHRA and CDR2 YSYEKL. V was cut by 3 bases and J by 1 base, with 19 bases left in between. The CDR3 covers 18 residues. In DNA, the CDR3 is TGCGCCAGCAGCCAGGCCCCGCCGGGACGGTTATCTGGAAACACCATATATTTT. Protein: CASSQAPPGRLSGNTIYF.

The chain is built from TRBV6-6 and TRBJ2-1; 10 nucleotides agree with TRBD2. Trimming at V came to 6 bases and at J to 3 bases, leaving 8 bases not matched to a gene. Germline CDR1 MNHNY, CDR2 SVGAGI (reference sequence). The CDR3 is 16 amino acids. CDR3 bases: TGTGCCAGCAGCAGACGTCCTAGCGGGGGCTACAATGAGCAGTTCTTC. It yields the protein CASSRRPSGGYNEQFF.

The chain recombines TRBV18 with TRBJ1-5; D not certain. Germline V gene sequence: CDR1 KGHSH, CDR2 LQKENI. The V and J ends lost 3 bases and 1 base respectively, with 7 bases between them. CDR3 length equals 14 residues. CDR3 sequence: CASSPSGSNQPQHF. The CDR3 bases are TGTGCCAGCTCACCGTCCGGCAGCAATCAGCCCCAGCATTTT.

The chain carries TRBV10-3 and TRBJ2-3; possible D gene TRBD1, 5 bases. The CDR3 covers 12 residues. Trimming removed 8 bases from V and 0 bases from J, with 6 bases in between. Looked up from germline, CDR1 is ENHRY and CDR2 is SYGVKD. CDR3 sequence (DNA): TGTGCCATCCAGGGTAGCACAGATACGCAGTATTTT. Translation: CAIQGSTDTQYF.

The V and J genes are TRBV12-5 and TRBJ2-3, with D possibly TRBD2 on 6 matching bases. The CDR3 consists of 18 residues. Germline loops: CDR1 LGHNT, CDR2 FRNRAP. V was shortened by 0 bases and J by 1 base, with 17 bases between the two germline ends. This CDR3 is CASGLVLRGGVGTDTQYF. The CDR3 DNA follows: TGTGCTAGTGGTTTGGTACTAAGAGGCGGGGTTGGCACAGATACGCAGTATTTT.

This chain uses TRBV5-1 with TRBJ1-1; D unclear. There are 15 residues in the CDR3. Between the trimmed V and J ends, which lost 0 bases and 1 base, there was a span of 10 bases. Germline V gene data show CDR1 as SGHRS and CDR2 as YFSETQ. The CDR3 DNA reads TGCGCCAGCAGCTTGGTTGTAGGCGGGAACACTGAAGCTTTCTTT. The encoded protein is CASSLVVGGNTEAFF.